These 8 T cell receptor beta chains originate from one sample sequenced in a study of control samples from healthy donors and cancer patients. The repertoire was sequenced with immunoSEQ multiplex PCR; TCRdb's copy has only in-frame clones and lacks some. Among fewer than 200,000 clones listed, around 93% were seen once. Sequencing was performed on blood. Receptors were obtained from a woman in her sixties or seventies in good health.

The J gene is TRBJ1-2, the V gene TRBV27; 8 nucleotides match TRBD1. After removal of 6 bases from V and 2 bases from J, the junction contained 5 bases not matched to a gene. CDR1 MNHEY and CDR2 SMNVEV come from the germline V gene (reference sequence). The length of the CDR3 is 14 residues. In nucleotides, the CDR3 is TGTGCCAGCAGGGGGGGACAGGTAAACTATGGCTACACCTTC. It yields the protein CASRGGQVNYGYTF.

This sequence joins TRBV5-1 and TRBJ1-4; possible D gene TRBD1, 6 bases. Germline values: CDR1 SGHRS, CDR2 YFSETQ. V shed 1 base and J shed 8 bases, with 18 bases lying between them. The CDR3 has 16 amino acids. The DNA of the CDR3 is TGCGCCAGCAGCTTGACACCCGGGACAATTTTAGAAAAACTGTTTTTT. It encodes CASSLTPGTILEKLFF.

CDR3 in DNA: TGTGCCAGCTCACCAGACCCAGGGCACATGAACACTGAAGCTTTCTTT. It translates to CASSPDPGHMNTEAFF. The chain is built from TRBV18 and TRBJ1-1, with a weak D call TRBD1 (5 bases). The ends were cut back, 2 bases at V and 0 bases at J, with 13 bases in the middle. CDR1 KGHSH and CDR2 LQKENI come from the germline V gene. This CDR3 has 16 residues.

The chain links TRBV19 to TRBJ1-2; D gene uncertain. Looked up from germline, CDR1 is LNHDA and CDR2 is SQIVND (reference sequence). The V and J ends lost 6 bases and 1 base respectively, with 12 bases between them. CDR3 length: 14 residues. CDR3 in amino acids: CASRPWAVNYGYTF. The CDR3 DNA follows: TGTGCCAGTAGGCCTTGGGCGGTTAACTATGGCTACACCTTC.

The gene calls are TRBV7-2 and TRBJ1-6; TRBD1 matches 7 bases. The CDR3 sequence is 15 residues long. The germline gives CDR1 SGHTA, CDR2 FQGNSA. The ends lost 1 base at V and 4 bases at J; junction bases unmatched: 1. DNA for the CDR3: TGTGCCAGCAGCTTAGACAGGGGATATAATTCACCCCTCCACTTT. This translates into CASSLDRGYNSPLHF.

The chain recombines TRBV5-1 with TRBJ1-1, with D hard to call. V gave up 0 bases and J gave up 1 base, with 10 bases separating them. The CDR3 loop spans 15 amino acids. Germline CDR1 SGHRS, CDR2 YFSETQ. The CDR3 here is CASSLATRGNTEAFF. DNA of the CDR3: TGCGCCAGCAGCTTGGCTACCCGGGGGAACACTGAAGCTTTCTTT.

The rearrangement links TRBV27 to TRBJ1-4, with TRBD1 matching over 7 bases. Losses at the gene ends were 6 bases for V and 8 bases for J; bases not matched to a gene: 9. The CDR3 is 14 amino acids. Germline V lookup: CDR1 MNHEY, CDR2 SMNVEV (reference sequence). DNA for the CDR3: TGTGCCAGCAGCCCCCGGACAGGAGAAGAAAAACTGTTTTTT. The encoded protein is CASSPRTGEEKLFF.

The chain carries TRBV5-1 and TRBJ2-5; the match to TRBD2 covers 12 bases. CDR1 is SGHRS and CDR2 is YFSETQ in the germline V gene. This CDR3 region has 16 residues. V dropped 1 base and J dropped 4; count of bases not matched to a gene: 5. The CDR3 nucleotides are TGCGCCAGCAGCTTGCTAGCGGGGGGGAACGGAGAGACCCAGTACTTC. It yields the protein CASSLLAGGNGETQYF.